A single sample is the source of the 2 T cell receptor beta chains below, sequenced in a study of CD4+ T cells in melanoma. Sequencing was performed with immunoSEQ multiplex PCR; in TCRdb, only in-frame clones are kept and a portion is missing. The sample lists 55,000 or so clones, over 60% seen once, with approximately 4.6% in the top ten. The sequenced sample consisted of tumor tissue. These receptor sequences come from a human donor with melanoma.

This clone was found a few times. The chain joins TRBV12-5 to TRBJ2-2; D is unclear. Trimming removed 6 bases at V and 6 bases at J, with 5 bases between. This CDR3 comprises 11 residues. Germline CDR1 LGHNT, CDR2 FRNRAP. The CDR3 region has the DNA TGTGCTAGTGGGGGCTCCGGGGAGCTGTTTTTT. This sequence encodes CASGGSGELFF.

This rearrangement joins TRBV5-8 to TRBJ2-3; D assignment may be TRBD1 or TRBD2 (5 bases each). Deletions cut 1 base from V and 6 bases from J, with 9 bases between. The CDR3 totals 13 residues. From germline, CDR1 is SGHTS and CDR2 YDEGEE. The chain's CDR3 is CASSLPGTDTQYF. The DNA for the CDR3 is TGTGCCAGCAGCTTGCCGGGGACCGATACGCAGTATTTT.